The 13 T cell receptor beta chains presented below share a single source sample, sequenced in a study of cytomegalovirus exposure and HLA in healthy donors. Researchers ran the PCR with 60 Vbeta and 13 Jbeta primers. Some clones are missing from TCRdb's copy, which holds only in-frame ones; the method was immunoSEQ multiplex PCR. Found here are around 270,000 clones, 75% to 90% of them singletons; the top ten hold more than 0.3%. Material: PBMCs. All receptors come from a girl aged 2 to 10 in good health and CMV-seronegative.

This clone was recorded once. This sequence joins TRBV30 and TRBJ2-3, with a weak D call TRBD2 (7 bases). The germline V and J ends were trimmed by 5 bases and 4 bases, with 16 bases remaining between them. Germline V CDR1 and CDR2: GTSNPN, SVGIG (reference sequence). This CDR3 has 14 residues. CDR3 sequence (DNA): TGTGCCTGGGCACGGCGGGGGCACGCAGATACGCAGTATTTT. This sequence encodes CAWARRGHADTQYF.

The CDR3 loop is CASSLAVDAEQYF. The CDR3 DNA reads as TGTGCCAGCAGCCTGGCGGTAGACGCCGAGCAGTACTTC. J is TRBJ2-5 and V is TRBV4-2, with D unclear. The J call is doubtful: the DNA matches TRBJ2-7 better. Germline assignment: CDR1 LGHNA and CDR2 YNFKEQ. The CDR3 totals 13 residues.

This chain joins TRBV10-3 and TRBJ2-1, with 9 bases lining up with TRBD1. Unmatched junction bases numbered 1, after V lost 2 bases and J lost 5 bases. CDR1 is ENHRY, CDR2 SYGVKD, per germline. CDR3 length: 14 residues. The CDR3 DNA is TGTGCCATCAGTGAGGGGACAGGGAACAATGAGCAGTTCTTC. Translating it yields CAISEGTGNNEQFF.

This clone was observed once. Other DNA sequences in this specimen translate into the identical CDR3. The chain links TRBV20-1 to TRBJ2-5; D remains unclear. Germline CDR1 reads DFQATT; CDR2 reads SNEGSKA (reference sequence). V dropped 2 bases and J dropped 5 bases, with 6 bases sitting between them. The length of the CDR3 is 11 residues. The CDR3 nucleotides read TGCAGTGCTAGACTACTCGAGACCCAGTACTTC. Protein sequence: CSARLLETQYF.

This sequence joins TRBV2 and TRBJ2-7; D might be TRBD2 (6 bases). Per germline, CDR1 SNHLY and CDR2 FYNNEI. This CDR3 has 15 residues. V was cut by 6 bases and J by 4 bases, with 19 bases left in between. CDR3: CASRMGVWGGYEQYF. The CDR3 DNA reads as TGTGCCAGCAGAATGGGGGTGTGGGGAGGATACGAGCAGTACTTC.

V and J are TRBV28 and TRBJ2-2; TRBD1 agrees at 9 bases. Germline lookup yields CDR1 MDHEN and CDR2 SYDVKM. The V segment lost 2 bases and the J segment 5 bases; nucleotides outside the gene matches: 6. The CDR3 consists of 16 residues. CDR3 protein: CASSLGPDRGTGELFF. The CDR3 coding sequence is TGTGCCAGCAGTTTAGGTCCGGACAGGGGAACCGGGGAGCTGTTTTTT.

The chain uses TRBV2 and TRBJ1-4, with D unresolved. This CDR3 region has 14 residues. CDR1 is SNHLY, CDR2 FYNNEI, per germline. V was cut by 2 bases and J by 2 bases, with 6 bases left in between. In DNA, the CDR3 is TGTGCCAGCAGTGAACGGTGGACTAATGAAAAACTGTTTTTT. Translation gives CASSERWTNEKLFF.

This clone was seen more than once but under ten times. This chain links TRBV2 with TRBJ2-2; D remains unclear. Germline V CDR1 and CDR2: SNHLY, FYNNEI. V was shortened by 8 bases and J by 4 bases, with 11 bases between the two germline ends. The CDR3 has 13 amino acids. CDR3 in DNA: TGTGCCAGCCTCGGTCCGGGCACCGGGGAGCTGTTTTTT. It is translated as CASLGPGTGELFF.

J is TRBJ2-5 and V is TRBV13; D gene unclear. Trimming cost V 6 bases and J 2 bases, with 7 bases left between them. In germline, CDR1 is PRHDT, CDR2 FYEKMQ (reference sequence). The CDR3 has 12 amino acids. Here the CDR3 reads CASSRPQETQYF. The CDR3, as DNA: TGTGCCAGCAGTCGTCCTCAAGAGACCCAGTACTTC. Looking up the rest from reference TRBV13 and TRBJ2-5 gives the full variable domain: AAGVIQSPRHLIKEKRETATLKCYPIPRHDTVYWYQQGPGQDPQFLISFYEKMQSDKGSIPDRFSAQQFSDYHSELNMSSLELGDSALYFCASSRPQETQYFGPGTRLLVL.

This chain uses TRBV2 with TRBJ2-3, with TRBD1 matching over 8 bases. V was clipped by 7 bases and J by 7 bases; unmatched bases: 13. This CDR3 contains 15 residues. The germline V gene has CDR1 SNHLY and CDR2 FYNNEI. For the CDR3, the DNA is TGTGCCAGCACCGGGACAGGTTTAAGGTTGAATACGCAGTATTTT. It specifies CASTGTGLRLNTQYF.

Here the CDR3 reads CASSFFWGGSSYNEQFF. In nucleotides, the CDR3 is TGTGCCAGCAGCTTTTTCTGGGGCGGGAGTTCCTACAATGAGCAGTTCTTC. The chain is built from TRBV7-9 and TRBJ2-1; 7 nucleotides agree with TRBD2. Germline CDR1 SEHNR, CDR2 FQNEAQ (reference sequence). Trimming took 3 bases from V and 1 from J; bases not matched to a gene: 9. CDR3 size: 17 residues.

This clone was detected only once. This CDR3 reads CAAGGVGGPQHF. The CDR3 DNA reads as TGTGCCGCCGGGGGGGTCGGAGGGCCCCAGCATTTT. J is TRBJ1-5 and V is TRBV30; D may be TRBD1 (5 bases). From germline, CDR1 is GTSNPN and CDR2 SVGIG (reference sequence). This CDR3 spans 12 amino acids. Trimming removed 8 bases at V and 9 bases at J, with 17 bases between.

The chain combines TRBV29-1 with TRBJ2-7; the D gene is possibly TRBD2 (5 bases). CDR3 length equals 12 residues. In germline, CDR1 is SQVTM, CDR2 ANQGSEA. Trimming removed 7 bases at V and 7 bases at J, with 17 bases between. The CDR3 spells CSGTGVRGEQYF. CDR3 in DNA: TGCAGCGGCACCGGGGTCCGAGGGGAGCAGTACTTC.